Following are 29 T cell receptor beta chains from one sample sequenced in a study of blood T cells in healthy people across ages. Primers used in a second PCR of about 7 to 12 cycles were a sample-barcoded 5' primer and a J-beta primer mix. TCRdb reprocessed the 5' RACE reads via MiXCR and lists one record per CDR3 protein. The sample contains some 800,000 distinct CDR3 sequences, approximately 25% of which appear only once. The data also belong to a second study, concerning T cells of mothers and their children.

Sequences were obtained from blood. Every receptor here comes from a boy younger than 18 in good health.

V and J are TRBV9 and TRBJ1-5, with D possibly matching TRBD1 (6 bases). V dropped 0 bases and J dropped 1 base, with 8 bases sitting between them. Germline-derived CDR1 and CDR2 are SGDLS and YYNGEE. The CDR3 contains 15 residues. The CDR3 region has the DNA TGTGCCAGCAGCGTAGACGGGGGCAGCAATCAGCCCCAGCATTTT. Residues: CASSVDGGSNQPQHF. Full variable domain (rest looked up from reference TRBV9 and TRBJ1-5): DSGVTQTPKHLITATGQRVTLRCSPRSGDLSVYWYQQSLDQGLQFLIQYYNGEERAKGNILERFSAQQFPDLHSELNLSSLELGDSALYFCASSVDGGSNQPQHFGDGTRLSIL.

The V gene is TRBV20-1, the J gene TRBJ1-6; 10 positions agree with TRBD1. Germline CDR1 is DFQATT and CDR2 is SNEGSKA (reference sequence). V lost 3 bases, J lost 7 bases, and 3 bases stayed unmatched. The CDR3 spans 14 residues. The CDR3 spells CSASPGQGNSPLHF. The CDR3 DNA reads TGCAGTGCTAGCCCGGGACAGGGGAATTCACCCCTCCACTTT.

This chain links TRBV7-2 with TRBJ1-2; D is perhaps TRBD1 (5 bases). The CDR3 spans 14 residues. The V and J ends lost 5 bases and 4 bases respectively, with 14 bases between them. CDR1 and CDR2 from the germline V gene are SGHTA and FQGNSA. The CDR3 spells CASSKMTGTYGYTF. CDR3 DNA: TGTGCCAGCAGCAAGATGACGGGGACCTATGGCTACACCTTC.

This clonotype has more than one count but fewer than ten. CDR3 bases: TGTGCCAGCAGTTTAGGGGCCGGGATAACCTACGAGCAGTACTTC. The encoded protein is CASSLGAGITYEQYF. The V and J genes are TRBV12-3 or TRBV12-4 and TRBJ2-7; a possible D gene is TRBD2 (5 bases). The CDR3 covers 15 residues. Deletions cut 1 base from V and 2 bases from J, with 12 bases between.

This sequence joins TRBV4-3 and TRBJ2-7, with D perhaps matching TRBD2 (5 bases). Germline V lookup: CDR1 LGHNA, CDR2 YSLEER. The CDR3 length is 16 residues. V dropped 0 bases and J dropped 3 bases, with 15 bases sitting between them. The DNA for the CDR3 is TGCGCCAGCAGCCAAGATCGGAGAGGGATTCTCTACGAGCAGTACTTC. Translating gives CASSQDRRGILYEQYF.

The rearrangement uses TRBV7-2 and TRBJ2-5; the D is unclear. The tail of the sequence fits TRBJ2-7 better, so the J call may be wrong. Germline V lookup: CDR1 SGHTA, CDR2 FQGNSA. This CDR3 spans 14 amino acids. Written as DNA, the CDR3 is TGTGCCAGCAGCCCCCTTTGGGGATCCTACGAGCAGTACTTC. This codes for CASSPLWGSYEQYF.

The rearrangement links TRBV7-9 to TRBJ1-2; D not resolved. The CDR3 runs to 16 residues. The germline V and J ends were trimmed by 3 bases and 0 bases, with 14 bases remaining between them. CDR1 is SEHNR and CDR2 is FQNEAQ in the germline V gene (reference sequence). This CDR3 is CASSFQLHGTNYGYTF. CDR3 in DNA: TGTGCCAGCAGCTTCCAGCTACACGGAACTAACTATGGCTACACCTTC.

V is TRBV6-1 and J is TRBJ2-4; tentative D call: TRBD2 (6 bases). Germline values: CDR1 MNHNS, CDR2 SASEGT. Between the trimmed V and J ends, which lost 6 bases and 8 bases, there was a span of 20 bases. This CDR3 is 15 amino acids long. Here the CDR3 reads CASRDYIGKEHIQYF. DNA of the CDR3: TGTGCCAGCAGGGACTACATTGGCAAGGAACACATTCAGTACTTC.

The genes are TRBV7-9 and TRBJ1-4; possibly TRBD1 for D (5 bases). This CDR3 comprises 15 residues. CDR1 is SEHNR and CDR2 is FQNEAQ in the germline V gene (reference sequence). The V gene lost 5 bases and the J gene lost 2 bases, with 12 bases spanning the gap. This chain's CDR3 is CASSLAGNTNEKLFF. The CDR3 coding sequence is TGTGCCAGCAGCCTCGCAGGGAACACTAATGAAAAACTGTTTTTT.

This clonotype was seen a single time. The V gene is TRBV15, the J gene TRBJ2-3; 11 bases are shared with TRBD2. The trim removed 5 bases at V and 4 bases at J, leaving 5 bases unmatched. The CDR3 loop spans 15 amino acids. Germline V gene data show CDR1 as LNHNV and CDR2 as YYDKDF (reference sequence). The CDR3 region is CATSLTSGKSDTQYF. The CDR3 DNA is TGTGCCACCAGCTTGACTAGCGGGAAGTCAGATACGCAGTATTTT. The full variable domain, rest sourced from reference TRBV15 and TRBJ2-3, is DAMVIQNPRYQVTQFGKPVTLSCSQTLNHNVMYWYQQKSSQAPKLLFHYYDKDFNNEADTPDNFQSRRPNTSFCFLDIRSPGLGDTAMYLCATSLTSGKSDTQYFGPGTRLTVL.

The V call is TRBV12-3 or TRBV12-4, the J call TRBJ1-5; 9 nucleotides match TRBD1. With 2 bases clipped from V and 7 bases from J, the junction kept 6 bases outside the gene matches. The CDR3 has 15 residues. The CDR3 nucleotides read TGTGCCAGCAGTTTAAAGACAGGGGGGAGACAGCCCCAGCATTTT. Its translation: CASSLKTGGRQPQHF.

This CDR3 reads CSVRGGNPYNEQFF. As DNA, the CDR3 is TGCAGCGTCAGGGGGGGAAACCCATACAATGAGCAGTTCTTC. The chain is built from TRBV29-1 and TRBJ2-1; D tentatively reads TRBD1 or TRBD2 (7 bases each). The V end was cut by 6 bases, the J end by 4 bases, with 16 bases between. From germline, CDR1 is SQVTM and CDR2 ANQGSEA. The CDR3 is 14 residues long.

The V gene is TRBV7-3, the J gene TRBJ1-1; D ambiguous. V lost 3 bases and J 4 bases, leaving 15 bases between the germline ends. The CDR3 is 15 amino acids. Germline lookup yields CDR1 SGHTA and CDR2 FQGTGA. The CDR3 here is CASSLGPGYGTEAFF. DNA for the CDR3: TGTGCCAGCAGCTTGGGCCCCGGGTATGGCACTGAAGCTTTCTTT.

This sequence joins TRBV4-3 and TRBJ1-6, with D perhaps matching TRBD1 (5 bases). The CDR3 length is 15 residues. V was shortened by 8 bases and J by 1 base, with 12 bases between the two germline ends. Germline V gives CDR1 LGHNA, CDR2 YSLEER. CDR3 sequence reads: CASGNQGSYNSPLHF. CDR3 DNA sequence: TGCGCCAGCGGGAATCAGGGATCCTATAATTCACCCCTCCACTTT.

This rearrangement joins TRBV29-1 to TRBJ2-1; 11 nucleotides align to TRBD2. This CDR3 region has 15 residues. Germline trimming cut 7 bases from V and 1 base from J; bases unmatched to any gene: 6. Germline V gene lookup returns CDR1 SQVTM and CDR2 ANQGSEA. The CDR3 here is CSGRGTSGSYNEQFF. CDR3 DNA sequence: TGCAGCGGGAGGGGGACTAGCGGTTCCTACAATGAGCAGTTCTTC.

The J gene is TRBJ2-6, the V gene TRBV12-3 or TRBV12-4; unclear D gene. V lost 4 bases, J lost 1 base, and 11 bases lay in between. The CDR3 loop spans 16 amino acids. As DNA, the CDR3 is TGTGCCAGCAGTTCCCAGGTGCCGTCTGGGGCCAACGTCCTGACTTTC. Translation gives CASSSQVPSGANVLTF.

This clonotype was picked up a small number of times. The genes are TRBV7-9 and TRBJ2-3; D possibly corresponds to TRBD2 (6 bases). Trimming took off 1 base at V and 6 bases at J, with 14 bases between the two ends. Germline V gene lookup returns CDR1 SEHNR and CDR2 FQNEAQ (reference sequence). The CDR3 runs to 15 residues. The CDR3, as DNA: TGTGCCAGCAGCTTAGAAGAGAGCGGGTTGGATACGCAGTATTTT. Protein sequence: CASSLEESGLDTQYF. The full variable domain, completed using reference TRBV7-9 and TRBJ2-3, is DTGVSQNPRHKITKRGQNVTFRCDPISEHNRLYWYRQTLGQGPEFLTYFQNEAQLEKSRLLSDRFSAERPKGSFSTLEIQRTEQGDSAMYLCASSLEESGLDTQYFGPGTRLTVL.

This chain uses TRBV6-5 with TRBJ2-5, with 7 bases matching TRBD1. The V segment lost 4 bases and the J segment 2 bases; nucleotides outside the gene matches: 10. The CDR3 covers 16 residues. From germline, CDR1 is MNHEY and CDR2 SVGAGI. CDR3 bases: TGTGCCAGCAGTTCGGAACCTCTGGGACAGCAAGAGACCCAGTACTTC. It specifies CASSSEPLGQQETQYF.

This clonotype was counted only a few times. The chain uses TRBV21-1 and TRBJ1-6; TRBD1, as called in the table, went unchecked against the DNA. TRBV21-1 counts as a pseudogene. This CDR3 has 17 residues. In nucleotides, the CDR3 is TGTGCCAGCAGCAAAGAGGAAAAAGGGGATTATAATTCACCCCTCCACTTT. Amino acids: CASSKEEKGDYNSPLHF.

Notes on this clonotype: Germline is not matched at one junction end, which may reflect a read error. The V and J genes are TRBV28 and TRBJ2-5; no firm D call. This CDR3 spans 13 amino acids. Germline-derived CDR1 and CDR2 are MDHEN and SYDVKM. The CDR3 loop is CAGSLYVSETQYF. The CDR3, as DNA: TGTGCCGGCAGTTTATATGTCTCAGAGACCCAGTACTTC.

This clonotype was seen a handful of times. The chain carries TRBV7-3 and TRBJ2-7; 8 bases agree with TRBD2. Germline V lookup: CDR1 SGHTA, CDR2 FQGTGA. Trimming took 5 bases from V and 2 from J; bases not matched to a gene: 5. The CDR3 runs 14 residues. The CDR3 reads CASSRDGGAYEQYF. CDR3 coding DNA: TGTGCCAGCAGCCGGGACGGGGGGGCCTACGAGCAGTACTTC.

V is TRBV20-1 and J is TRBJ1-5; possible D gene TRBD1, 5 bases. This CDR3 is 16 amino acids long. Looked up from germline, CDR1 is DFQATT and CDR2 is SNEGSKA (reference sequence). V was clipped by 0 bases and J by 0 bases, with 12 bases between them. The CDR3 nucleotides are TGCAGTGCTAGAGATTGGGACCCCCTTAGCAATCAGCCCCAGCATTTT. Residues: CSARDWDPLSNQPQHF.

This clonotype came up a few times. This sequence joins TRBV27 and TRBJ2-1; 10 nucleotides align to TRBD2. V was clipped by 2 bases and J by 8 bases; unmatched bases: 9. This CDR3 comprises 16 residues. Germline V gene lookup returns CDR1 MNHEY and CDR2 SMNVEV (reference sequence). CDR3 region: CASSLPSGTSVDEQFF. DNA of the CDR3: TGTGCCAGCAGTTTACCCTCCGGGACTAGCGTTGATGAGCAGTTCTTC.

This chain joins TRBV6-2 or TRBV6-3 and TRBJ2-7; 7 bases fit TRBD2. Germline CDR1 MNHEY, CDR2 SVGEGT. The CDR3 totals 14 residues. The V and J ends lost 4 bases and 1 base, in that order; junction bases with no gene match: 4. CDR3 DNA: TGTGCCAGCAGTTTAGTACTAGCGTCCTACGAGCAGTACTTC. It codes for CASSLVLASYEQYF.

The V gene is TRBV5-1, the J gene TRBJ2-5; maybe TRBD2 (5 bases). Near its end, the DNA agrees better with TRBJ2-7, so the J call may be wrong. The CDR3 extends over 13 amino acids. CDR1 and CDR2 (germline): SGHRS, YFSETQ. CDR3 residues: CASSFGGFGEQYF. The CDR3 DNA is TGCGCCAGCAGCTTTGGCGGGTTTGGCGAGCAGTACTTC.

The chain combines TRBV6-2 or TRBV6-3 with TRBJ2-2; 10 nucleotides line up with TRBD1. Looked up from germline, CDR1 is MNHEY and CDR2 is SVGEGT. V shed 7 bases and J 2 bases; nucleotides not matched to a gene: 7. CDR3 length equals 16 residues. For the CDR3, the DNA is TGTGCCAGCACCCCTGGACAGGGGGTTAACACCGGGGAGCTGTTTTTT. It translates to CASTPGQGVNTGELFF.

In its sample, this clonotype was seen a few times. The chain carries TRBV10-2 and TRBJ2-3; no reliable D call. Germline-derived CDR1 and CDR2 are WSHSY and SAAADI. Trimming removed 4 bases at V and 4 bases at J, with 12 bases between. The CDR3 runs 14 residues. For the CDR3, the DNA is TGCGCCAGCAGTGGGAGTAGTAAGGCAGATACGCAGTATTTT. This translates into CASSGSSKADTQYF.

Only a few counts were recorded for this clonotype. This chain links TRBV12-3 or TRBV12-4 with TRBJ2-5; D is tentatively TRBD1 or TRBD2 (5 bases each). The CDR3 is 13 residues long. V was pared by 5 bases and J by 5 bases, with 12 bases between. The CDR3 DNA sequence: TGTGCCAGCAGTCTCGGGACGTTGGAGACCCAGTACTTC. Translated: CASSLGTLETQYF.

The sample holds a few counts of this clonotype. J is TRBJ1-5 and V is TRBV7-9; D gene unclear. The CDR3 is 14 residues long. V lost 0 bases, J lost 7 bases, and 10 bases lay in between. Germline V gives CDR1 SEHNR, CDR2 FQNEAQ (reference sequence). CDR3 nucleotide sequence: TGTGCCAGCAGCTTAGCCTCCGGGGAACAGCCCCAGCATTTT. Protein: CASSLASGEQPQHF.